The 24 T cell receptor beta chains listed next were all sequenced from one sample in a study of beta chain features in type 1 diabetes. Every bit of the isolated RNA underwent reverse transcription, so sequencing read expressed TCRB transcripts. Profiled with immunoSEQ multiplex PCR; TCRdb holds only in-frame clones, not every one. The sample holds around 500,000 clones; over 9.5% are singletons and the top ten take approximately 0.045%. Source material: naive CD4+ T cells from blood. All receptors derive from a woman younger than 35 in good health.

V usage is TRBV25-1 and J usage is TRBJ1-6; 9 nucleotides agree with TRBD1. The length of the CDR3 is 14 residues. CDR1 MGHDK and CDR2 SYGVNS come from the germline V gene. With 4 bases clipped from V and 11 bases from J, the junction kept 6 bases outside the gene matches. CDR3 sequence (DNA): TGTGCCAGCAGTGCGGGACAGGGAAAGACACCCCTCCACTTT. Residues: CASSAGQGKTPLHF.

This clone came up a few times. The CDR3 nucleotides read TGTGCCAGCAGCCCCCTACAGGGGGCTACCTACAATGAGCAGTTCTTC. Protein: CASSPLQGATYNEQFF. The chain combines TRBV4-2 with TRBJ2-1; 9 nucleotides match TRBD1. This CDR3 region has 16 residues. The junction had 6 bases not matched to a gene; V was cut back by 4 bases and J by 2 bases. The germline V gene has CDR1 LGHNA and CDR2 YNFKEQ.

This chain links TRBV9 with TRBJ2-7; TRBD1 is a possible D gene (6 bases). Germline-derived CDR1 and CDR2 are SGDLS and YYNGEE. V lost 5 bases to trimming and J lost 0 bases, with 15 bases between them. The CDR3 runs 15 residues. The CDR3 coding sequence is TGTGCCAGCAGTTCTGGACAGTTGAGCTCCTACGAGCAGTACTTC. Protein: CASSSGQLSSYEQYF.

For this clone: This specimen includes other DNA sequences encoding the same CDR3. The chain joins TRBV9 to TRBJ1-6; the D is unclear. Looked up from germline, CDR1 is SGDLS and CDR2 is YYNGEE. V was clipped by 2 bases and J by 6 bases, with 6 bases between them. CDR3 size: 13 residues. This chain's CDR3 is CASSVGGNSPLHF. CDR3 bases: TGTGCCAGCAGCGTGGGAGGTAATTCACCCCTCCACTTT.

This clone was counted between two and nine times. J is TRBJ2-1 and V is TRBV7-2; TRBD2 aligns across 11 bases. Trimming took 2 bases from V and 4 from J; bases not matched to a gene: 10. The CDR3 spans 18 residues. Looked up from germline, CDR1 is SGHTA and CDR2 is FQGNSA. The CDR3 sequence is CASSLRLAGLRLYNEQFF. DNA of the CDR3: TGTGCCAGCAGCTTACGACTAGCGGGACTCCGCCTTTACAATGAGCAGTTCTTC.

This clone has more than one count but fewer than ten. The genes are TRBV25-1 and TRBJ2-7; TRBD1 matches at 7 bases. The V and J ends lost 11 bases and 4 bases, in that order; junction bases with no gene match: 2. In germline, CDR1 is MGHDK, CDR2 SYGVNS. This CDR3 comprises 10 residues. This CDR3 is CAGTEYEQYV. As DNA, the CDR3 is TGTGCCGGGACAGAGTACGAGCAGTACGTC.

J is TRBJ1-6 and V is TRBV2, with D perhaps matching TRBD1 (6 bases). The CDR3 length is 14 residues. The V and J ends lost 7 bases and 5 bases respectively, with 12 bases between them. CDR1 SNHLY and CDR2 FYNNEI come from the germline V gene. The CDR3 reads CASKGDAHNSPLHF. In nucleotides, the CDR3 is TGTGCCAGCAAGGGGGACGCACATAATTCACCCCTCCACTTT.

This clone was counted only a few times. This chain connects TRBV18 to TRBJ2-1; 13 nucleotides agree with TRBD2. This CDR3 is 15 amino acids long. Germline V lookup: CDR1 KGHSH, CDR2 LQKENI. V was pared by 5 bases and J by 4 bases, with 2 bases of the junction left unmatched. In DNA form, the CDR3 reads TGTGCCAGCTCAGCGACTAGCGGGGGGTACAATGAGCAGTTCTTC. Translating it yields CASSATSGGYNEQFF.

V gene TRBV19 combines with J gene TRBJ2-7, with TRBD1 matching over 9 bases. Per the germline V gene, CDR1 is LNHDA and CDR2 is SQIVND (reference sequence). The V and J ends lost 2 bases and 3 bases, in that order; junction bases with no gene match: 5. CDR3 size: 15 residues. The CDR3: CASSIRTGVFYEQYF. The DNA of the CDR3 is TGTGCCAGTAGTATAAGGACAGGGGTCTTCTACGAGCAGTACTTC. The full variable domain, completed using reference TRBV19 and TRBJ2-7, is DGGITQSPKYLFRKEGQNVTLSCEQNLNHDAMYWYRQDPGQGLRLIYYSQIVNDFQKGDIAEGYSVSREKKESFPLTVTSAQKNPTAFYLCASSIRTGVFYEQYFGPGTRLTVT.

The rearrangement links TRBV4-1 to TRBJ2-4, with D uncertain. The CDR3 contains 16 residues. V was shortened by 1 base and J by 0 bases, with 10 bases between the two germline ends. CDR1 is MGHRA and CDR2 is YSYEKL in the germline V gene. The CDR3 bases are TGCGCCAGCAGCCAAGCCCGGGCGTTAGCCAAAAACATTCAGTACTTC. Protein sequence: CASSQARALAKNIQYF.

This clone was seen a few times. In the same sample, other DNA sequences code for this CDR3. The chain has TRBV30 and TRBJ2-3; either TRBD1 or TRBD2 may supply D (6 bases each). Germline-derived CDR1 and CDR2 are GTSNPN and SVGIG (reference sequence). This CDR3 comprises 14 residues. Deletions cut 3 bases from V and 4 bases from J, with 14 bases between. CDR3 bases: TGTGCCTGGAGCGTAGGGGGGTCTTCAGATACGCAGTATTTT. It yields the protein CAWSVGGSSDTQYF. The full variable domain, completed using reference TRBV30 and TRBJ2-3, is SQTIHQWPATLVQPVGSPLSLECTVEGTSNPNLYWYRQAAGRGLQLLFYSVGIGQISSEVPQNLSASRPQDRQFILSSKKLLLSDSGFYLCAWSVGGSSDTQYFGPGTRLTVL.

V is TRBV2 and J is TRBJ2-3, with D possibly TRBD1 on 5 matching bases. Germline loops: CDR1 SNHLY, CDR2 FYNNEI. The CDR3 contains 14 residues. V was pared by 6 bases and J by 2 bases, with 12 bases between. The CDR3 spells CASSGQAATDTQYF. CDR3 nucleotides: TGTGCCAGCAGCGGACAAGCCGCCACAGATACGCAGTATTTT.

This clone was found a few times. The chain couples TRBV7-9 to TRBJ2-6, with no clear D. The CDR3 totals 16 residues. Germline V gene data show CDR1 as SEHNR and CDR2 as FQNEAQ (reference sequence). Trimming took off 10 bases at V and 0 bases at J, with 16 bases between the two ends. CDR3 bases: TGTGCCACGTCTGCGGTGGCAAGCTCTGGGGCCAACGTCCTGACTTTC. Its translation: CATSAVASSGANVLTF.

This clone has only a few counts. The rearrangement links TRBV7-9 to TRBJ2-1; 11 bases fit TRBD2. Germline CDR1 reads SEHNR; CDR2 reads FQNEAQ (reference sequence). Losses at the gene ends were 5 bases for V and 4 bases for J; bases not matched to a gene: 4. The CDR3 has 15 amino acids. This CDR3 reads CASSRSGRGYNEQFF. The CDR3 bases are TGTGCCAGCAGCCGTAGCGGGAGGGGGTACAATGAGCAGTTCTTC.

The rearrangement joins TRBV13 to TRBJ1-2; 9 bases align to TRBD1. Trimming removed 3 bases from V and 2 bases from J; junction bases left unmatched: 7. The CDR3 has 16 amino acids. The germline V gene has CDR1 PRHDT and CDR2 FYEKMQ (reference sequence). This CDR3 reads CASSFAGTGKNYGYTF. The CDR3 nucleotides read TGTGCCAGCAGCTTCGCTGGGACAGGGAAGAACTATGGCTACACCTTC.

This chain links TRBV29-1 with TRBJ2-1, with 9 bases fitting TRBD1. The V and J ends lost 4 bases and 5 bases, in that order; junction bases with no gene match: 6. CDR3 size: 14 residues. Germline V gene sequence: CDR1 SQVTM, CDR2 ANQGSEA. The CDR3 DNA reads as TGCAGCGTTGGTGGACAGGGGACCCACAATGAGCAGTTCTTC. Protein product: CSVGGQGTHNEQFF.

This clone was picked up a small number of times. The gene calls are TRBV4-2 and TRBJ2-7, with 9 bases matching TRBD1. The V segment lost 1 base and the J segment 3 bases; nucleotides outside the gene matches: 4. Germline lookup yields CDR1 LGHNA and CDR2 YNFKEQ. The CDR3 runs 15 residues. The DNA for the CDR3 is TGTGCCAGCAGCCAAGTGGGGACAGGGCTCTACGAGCAGTACTTC. Its translation is CASSQVGTGLYEQYF.

The chain has TRBV7-8 and TRBJ2-1; D is ambiguous. Trimming pared 1 base from V and 7 bases from J, leaving 14 bases between. The germline CDR1 and CDR2 sequences are SGHVS and FQNEAQ. The CDR3 is 15 residues long. DNA of the CDR3: TGTGCCAGCAGCTTAGGTCCGGGTCTCTTTAATGAGCAGTTCTTC. Its translation is CASSLGPGLFNEQFF.

This clone showed up just a few times. The rearrangement uses TRBV7-2 and TRBJ2-7; TRBD2 agrees at 12 bases. V lost 6 bases, J lost 6 bases, and 9 bases stayed unmatched. There are 15 residues in the CDR3. Germline CDR1 is SGHTA and CDR2 is FQGNSA. The CDR3, as DNA: TGTGCCAGCAGACCTACCGGGACTAGCGGGTCCGAGCAGTACGTC. Translated: CASRPTGTSGSEQYV.

There are a few counts of this clone. For the CDR3, the DNA is TGTGCCAGCAGCTTAGTTCAGGAATCTGAGCAGTTCTTC. Translated: CASSLVQESEQFF. The chain uses TRBV7-8 and TRBJ2-1; no clear D. CDR3 length: 13 amino acids. CDR1 and CDR2 (germline): SGHVS, FQNEAQ. Trimming stripped 1 base from V and 9 bases from J, with 10 bases between. The full variable domain, completed using reference TRBV7-8 and TRBJ2-1, is GAGVSQSPRYKVAKRGQDVALRCDPISGHVSLFWYQQALGQGPEFLTYFQNEAQLDKSGLPSDRFFAERPEGSVSTLKIQRTQQEDSAVYLCASSLVQESEQFFGPGTRLTVL.

This clone was recorded a few times. The chain links TRBV30 to TRBJ2-1; 10 nucleotides align to TRBD2. CDR3 size: 14 residues. Trimming cost V 2 bases and J 6 bases; bases outside gene matches: 4. Germline V CDR1 and CDR2: GTSNPN, SVGIG (reference sequence). The CDR3 DNA reads TGTGCCTGGAGTTGGATAGCGGGAGGCAATGAGCAGTTCTTC. Residues: CAWSWIAGGNEQFF.

The rearrangement uses TRBV30 and TRBJ1-1; 8 bases line up with TRBD1. Per the germline V gene, CDR1 is GTSNPN and CDR2 is SVGIG (reference sequence). The CDR3 extends over 14 amino acids. Trimming cost V 0 bases and J 3 bases; bases outside gene matches: 3. The CDR3 loop is CAWSVGQADTEAFF. The DNA of the CDR3 is TGTGCCTGGAGTGTGGGACAGGCGGACACTGAAGCTTTCTTT.

In its sample, this clone was seen a few times. The V call is TRBV7-2, the J call TRBJ1-1, with D possibly being TRBD1 (6 bases). Germline V gene lookup returns CDR1 SGHTA and CDR2 FQGNSA. The V end lost 2 bases, the J end lost 2 bases, and 12 bases lay between the germline ends. CDR3 size: 15 residues. CDR3 loop: CASSLTQGKNTEAFF. The CDR3 DNA is TGTGCCAGCAGCTTAACACAGGGCAAAAACACTGAAGCTTTCTTT.

The chain joins TRBV11-2 to TRBJ2-1; D is unclear. CDR3 length equals 15 residues. The V end lost 1 base, the J end lost 4 bases, and 11 bases lay between the germline ends. Germline loops: CDR1 SGHAT, CDR2 FQNNGV. As DNA, the CDR3 is TGTGCCAGCAGCTTAGCGAAGGATAAGTACAATGAGCAGTTCTTC. Amino acid sequence: CASSLAKDKYNEQFF.